This T cell receptor (beta chain) comes out of a study of T cells after yellow fever vaccination. TCRdb reanalysed the 5' RACE reads using MiXCR and keeps one entry per CDR3 protein. The sample lists roughly 350,000 distinct CDR3 sequences, 4.1% occurring once. This CDR3 has 15 residues. Looked up from germline, CDR1 is DFQATT and CDR2 is SNEGSKA (reference sequence). V was cut by 4 bases and J by 11 bases, with 24 bases left in between. This clonotype showed up just a few times. This chain links TRBV20-1 with TRBJ1-5; perhaps TRBD1 as D (5 bases). The source is a man younger than 35 who received the YFV17D yellow fever vaccine. Sequenced material: PBMCs, taken 5 days after the yellow fever booster vaccination. Here the CDR3 DNA reads TGCAGTGCTACCATAGGGGAAGGGGCCGGTCTGGCCCAGCATTTT. Translation gives CSATIGEGAGLAQHF.